This TCR beta chain appears in the sequencing data of a study of cytomegalovirus exposure and HLA in healthy donors. Study-wide background: HLA-typed donors contributed around 82 million unique TCRs, which were held in an early data release. Among about 400 genotyped donors, around 81% fell in the Caucasian-associated ancestry cluster.

A multiplex PCR was run with 60 Vbeta primers and 13 Jbeta primers. The method was immunoSEQ multiplex PCR; TCRdb's version includes in-frame clones alone and lacks a portion of them. The data contain some 160,000 clones, roughly four fifths of them singletons. Points from the study as a whole: Judged likely to be a sequencing artifact was a cluster of highly shared sequence variants. Later analysis associated a missense DCLRE1C variant with TCR beta V- and J-gene trimming.

V trimming: 2 bases; J trimming: 7 bases; junction bases outside the gene matches: 13. Looked up from germline, CDR1 is MRHNA and CDR2 is SNTAGT. The CDR3 loop spans 16 amino acids. Concerning this clone: What it binds is unknown.

The rearrangement joins TRBV6-4 to TRBJ1-2, with 7 bases fitting TRBD1. The sample consisted of PBMCs. This clonotype was sampled from a middle-aged woman in good health and CMV-seronegative. DNA for the CDR3: TGTGCCAGCAGTGACAGGTGGAGGGACAGCCTTGCTGGCTACACCTTC. Amino acid sequence: CASSDRWRDSLAGYTF.